This T cell receptor beta chain was retrieved from a study of blood T cell repertoires in COVID-19. Study background: Sites across the United States, Italy and Spain contributed samples from acute and convalescent COVID-19. The analysed material was cDNA or gDNA that came from T cells, B-cell-depleted T cells, or PBMCs.

V dropped 0 bases and J dropped 0 bases, with 5 bases sitting between them. The CDR3 covers 14 residues. Per the germline V gene, CDR1 is MNHEY and CDR2 is SVGAGI. Source study methods: The authors estimated nucleated cell counts from reference gene primer amplification. Sequencing used immunoSEQ multiplex PCR; TCRdb keeps in-frame clones, though not all of them. That table is the source of V, J and clone size, and D and trimming were worked out from the DNA. The sample lists some 380,000 clones, 90% occurring once. This sequence was found in a man aged 18 to 35 with active or convalescent COVID-19. The gene calls are TRBV6-5 and TRBJ2-5; D not certain. Sequencing was done on a sample of peripheral blood. The CDR3 loop reads CASSYSSHQETQYF. The CDR3 region has the DNA TGTGCCAGCAGTTACTCGAGTCACCAAGAGACCCAGTACTTC.